The entry below gives a single T cell receptor (beta chain) sequence along with its context. Its target is unknown. Sequencing used immunoSEQ multiplex PCR; TCRdb keeps in-frame clones, though not all of them. Of 90,000 to 150,000 clones listed, about 88% are singletons. The sample belongs to a study of T cell responses to AZD1222 COVID-19 vaccine. Study-wide findings and caveats: Spike-specific TCR breadth rose after two AZD1222 doses, and depth rose as well. At 160-218 and 743-854, vaccine-associated CD4 TCRs were dominant, and they spanned spike. Females outnumbered males among donors, who were mostly white British; clonal diversity was possibly underestimated.

The CDR3 loop spans 17 amino acids. Germline CDR1 is MGHRA and CDR2 is YSYEKL. The V end lost 7 bases, the J end lost 7 bases, and 26 bases lay between the germline ends. Here the sequenced sample was peripheral blood, taken on day 0 of AZD1222 vaccination. The receptor's source is an adult in good health. The rearrangement links TRBV4-1 to TRBJ2-1, with a possible D match to TRBD2 (7 bases). The CDR3 here is CASTQDWGRELGNEQFF. CDR3 coding DNA: TGCGCCAGCACTCAAGATTGGGGGCGGGAGCTGGGTAATGAGCAGTTCTTC.